The rows below give T cell receptor beta chains drawn from one sample of a study of blood T cell repertoires in COVID-19. Method: immunoSEQ multiplex PCR; TCRdb's copy keeps in-frame clones and lacks some. The sample lists fewer than 250,000 clones, approximately 88% occurring once. Sequencing was done on a sample of PBMCs or T cells enriched from blood (not recorded which). The receptors were sampled from a woman in her twenties or thirties who had been exposed to COVID-19. Both conserved end residues are part of each CDR3. The D gene is left open where the match is weak. Not all rows give a size; the values are once, few, many and, for expanded clones, a class.

CDR3aa	CDR3nt	abundance	j_gene	d_gene	v_gene
CASKMLAGAGELFF	TGTGCCAGCAAAATGCTAGCGGGAGCCGGGGAGCTGTTTTTT	.	TRBJ2-2	TRBD2	TRBV2
CASSLDPGTGGSYEQYF	TGTGCCAGCAGTTTAGACCCCGGGACAGGGGGCTCCTACGAGCAGTACTTC	.	TRBJ2-7	TRBD1	TRBV28
CASSRGASGSYNEQFF	TGCGCCAGCAGCCGTGGGGCTAGCGGATCCTACAATGAGCAGTTCTTC	.	TRBJ2-1	TRBD2	TRBV4-1
CAWMWGTGGKKVQYF	TGTGCCTGGATGTGGGGGACAGGGGGCAAAAAGGTCCAGTACTTC	.	TRBJ2-5	TRBD1	TRBV30
CATSDPGLGTDTQYF	TGTGCCACCAGTGATCCTGGACTAGGCACAGATACGCAGTATTTT	.	TRBJ2-3	TRBD2	TRBV24-1
CASSHRGQGFSYEQYF	TGTGCCAGCAGCCACCGAGGACAGGGGTTCTCCTACGAGCAGTACTTC	.	TRBJ2-7	TRBD1	TRBV11-1
CASSLGPGGSSYEQYF	TGTGCCAGCAGCTTGGGGCCTGGCGGCAGCTCCTACGAGCAGTACTTC	.	TRBJ2-7	.	TRBV5-4
CSVHDRDRDLQGYTF	TGCAGCGTTCACGACCGGGACAGGGATCTACAAGGCTACACCTTC	.	TRBJ1-2	TRBD1	TRBV29-1
CASRGLAGGAYNEQFF	TGTGCCAGCAGGGGACTAGCGGGAGGCGCGTACAATGAGCAGTTCTTC	.	TRBJ2-1	TRBD2	TRBV27
CASRREGLAGGAYEQYF	TGTGCCAGCAGGAGGGAAGGACTAGCGGGAGGTGCCTACGAGCAGTACTTC	.	TRBJ2-7	TRBD2	TRBV2
CASGSLHNEQFF	TGTGCTAGTGGATCACTTCACAATGAGCAGTTCTTC	.	TRBJ2-1	.	TRBV12-5
CASWGQGNEQYF	TGTGCCAGCTGGGGGCAGGGGAACGAGCAGTACTTC	.	TRBJ2-7	.	TRBV2
CSVYGTEANYGYTF	TGCAGCGTTTACGGGACAGAAGCTAACTATGGCTACACCTTC	.	TRBJ1-2	TRBD1	TRBV29-1
CASSLGYRDGSPLHF	TGCGCCAGCAGCTTGGGGTACAGGGACGGTTCACCCCTCCACTTT	once	TRBJ1-6	.	TRBV5-1
CASSIGPGTGNTIYF	TGTGCCAGTAGTATAGGTCCGGGGACAGGAAACACCATATATTTT	.	TRBJ1-3	.	TRBV19
CASSPYTGELNEKLFF	TGTGCCAGTAGTCCCTATACCGGGGAGCTGAATGAAAAACTGTTTTTT	once	TRBJ1-4	.	TRBV19
CASSPGWTGRDTQYF	TGTGCCAGCAGCCCCGGCTGGACGGGGAGGGATACGCAGTATTTT	few	TRBJ2-3	.	TRBV7-3
CASSLRQSNSPLHF	TGCGCCAGCAGCTTGAGACAGTCTAATTCACCCCTCCACTTT	.	TRBJ1-6	.	TRBV5-1
CASSQYTPGQVPSGANVLTF	TGTGCCAGCAGCCAGTATACCCCGGGACAGGTTCCGTCTGGGGCCAACGTCCTGACTTTC	.	TRBJ2-6	TRBD1	TRBV4-2
CASNWDSNTEAFF	TGTGCCAGCAACTGGGACAGTAACACTGAAGCTTTCTTT	.	TRBJ1-1	TRBD1	TRBV12-3/TRBV12-4
CASRSGTANEKLFF	TGTGCCAGCAGATCCGGGACTGCGAATGAAAAACTGTTTTTT	once	TRBJ1-4	.	TRBV28
CASSPLVLADTQYF	TGTGCCAGCTCACCACTAGTCCTTGCAGATACGCAGTATTTT	.	TRBJ2-3	.	TRBV18
CASSFSIAGPYEQYF	TGCGCCAGCAGCTTCTCGATCGCAGGGCCTTACGAGCAGTACTTC	.	TRBJ2-7	.	TRBV5-1
CASSSITALLAGGPDTQYF	TGTGCCAGCAGCTCCATAACAGCCCTCCTAGCGGGAGGCCCAGATACGCAGTATTTT	.	TRBJ2-3	TRBD2	TRBV11-2
CASSFGLNTEAFF	TGCGCCAGCAGCTTCGGGTTGAACACTGAAGCTTTCTTT	.	TRBJ1-1	.	TRBV5-1
CASSIDWRVSPLHF	TGTGCCAGTAGTATAGACTGGAGGGTCTCACCCCTCCACTTT	.	TRBJ1-6	.	TRBV19
CASSPFFPNSGQGGEQYF	TGTGCCAGCAGCCCATTCTTTCCTAATTCGGGACAGGGAGGCGAGCAGTACTTC	once	TRBJ2-7	TRBD1	TRBV5-6
CASSPKEGTEYEQYF	TGTGCCAGCTCACCAAAAGAGGGTACAGAGTACGAGCAGTACTTC	.	TRBJ2-7	.	TRBV18
CASSLAEGYYEQYF	TGTGCCAGCAGCTTAGCAGAGGGATACTACGAGCAGTACTTC	.	TRBJ2-7	.	TRBV7-8
CASSTILGQAPGELFF	TGTGCCAGTAGTACCATCTTAGGACAGGCTCCCGGGGAGCTGTTTTTT	once	TRBJ2-2	TRBD1	TRBV19
CGTSGNGYTF	TGTGGTACCTCGGGGAATGGCTACACCTTC	once	TRBJ1-2	.	TRBV7-3
CASSPPAGTYEQYF	TGTGCCAGCAGCCCCCCAGCCGGGACCTACGAGCAGTACTTC	.	TRBJ2-7	.	TRBV7-9
CASSLLSGGIQPQHF	TGTGCCAGCAGTTTACTATCAGGGGGTATTCAGCCCCAGCATTTT	.	TRBJ1-5	TRBD1	TRBV28
CASSRTSGANTGELFF	TGTGCCAGCAGCAGGACTAGCGGGGCGAACACCGGGGAGCTGTTTTTT	.	TRBJ2-2	TRBD2	TRBV7-9
CASSPTSGGPYEQYF	TGTGCCAGCAGCCCCACTAGCGGGGGGCCCTACGAGCAGTACTTC	.	TRBJ2-7	TRBD2	TRBV28
CASRPTGTNEQFF	TGTGCCAGCAGGCCGACAGGGACAAATGAGCAGTTCTTC	few	TRBJ2-1	TRBD1	TRBV27
CASSQSNGNEQFF	TGTGCCAGCAGCCAGTCCAACGGGAATGAGCAGTTCTTC	.	TRBJ2-1	.	TRBV3-1/TRBV3-2
CASSTRLAGDLYNEQFF	TGTGCCAGCAGCACCCGACTAGCGGGAGATCTATACAATGAGCAGTTCTTC	.	TRBJ2-1	.	TRBV12-1
CASSRDRNTEAFF	TGTGCCAGCAGTCGTGACAGGAACACTGAAGCTTTCTTT	.	TRBJ1-1	.	TRBV2
CASSIVGQGGEKLFF	TGTGCCAGTAGTATAGTCGGCCAGGGTGGGGAAAAACTGTTTTTT	.	TRBJ1-4	.	TRBV19
CASSLEGDREEQFF	TGCGCCAGCAGCTTGGAGGGGGACCGAGAAGAGCAGTTCTTC	.	TRBJ2-1	.	TRBV5-1
CASSKGQGVSTDTQYF	TGTGCCAGCAGCAAGGGACAGGGGGTCTCCACAGATACGCAGTATTTT	.	TRBJ2-3	TRBD1	TRBV27